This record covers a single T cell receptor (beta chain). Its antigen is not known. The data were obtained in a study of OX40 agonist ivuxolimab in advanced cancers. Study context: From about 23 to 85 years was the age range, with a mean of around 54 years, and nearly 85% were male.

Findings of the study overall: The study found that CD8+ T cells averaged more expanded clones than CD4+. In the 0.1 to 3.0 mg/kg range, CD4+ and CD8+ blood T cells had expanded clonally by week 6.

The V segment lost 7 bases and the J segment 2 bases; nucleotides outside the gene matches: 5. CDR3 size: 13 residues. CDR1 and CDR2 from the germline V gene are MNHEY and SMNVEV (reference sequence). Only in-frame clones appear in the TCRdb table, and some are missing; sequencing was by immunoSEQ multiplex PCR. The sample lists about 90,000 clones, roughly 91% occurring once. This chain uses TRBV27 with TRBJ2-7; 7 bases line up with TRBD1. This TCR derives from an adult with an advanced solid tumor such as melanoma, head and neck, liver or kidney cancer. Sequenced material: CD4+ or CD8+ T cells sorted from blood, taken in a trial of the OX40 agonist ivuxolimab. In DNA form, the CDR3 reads TGTGCCAGCAAGATAGGGGGCCCCTACGAGCAGTACTTC. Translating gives CASKIGGPYEQYF.